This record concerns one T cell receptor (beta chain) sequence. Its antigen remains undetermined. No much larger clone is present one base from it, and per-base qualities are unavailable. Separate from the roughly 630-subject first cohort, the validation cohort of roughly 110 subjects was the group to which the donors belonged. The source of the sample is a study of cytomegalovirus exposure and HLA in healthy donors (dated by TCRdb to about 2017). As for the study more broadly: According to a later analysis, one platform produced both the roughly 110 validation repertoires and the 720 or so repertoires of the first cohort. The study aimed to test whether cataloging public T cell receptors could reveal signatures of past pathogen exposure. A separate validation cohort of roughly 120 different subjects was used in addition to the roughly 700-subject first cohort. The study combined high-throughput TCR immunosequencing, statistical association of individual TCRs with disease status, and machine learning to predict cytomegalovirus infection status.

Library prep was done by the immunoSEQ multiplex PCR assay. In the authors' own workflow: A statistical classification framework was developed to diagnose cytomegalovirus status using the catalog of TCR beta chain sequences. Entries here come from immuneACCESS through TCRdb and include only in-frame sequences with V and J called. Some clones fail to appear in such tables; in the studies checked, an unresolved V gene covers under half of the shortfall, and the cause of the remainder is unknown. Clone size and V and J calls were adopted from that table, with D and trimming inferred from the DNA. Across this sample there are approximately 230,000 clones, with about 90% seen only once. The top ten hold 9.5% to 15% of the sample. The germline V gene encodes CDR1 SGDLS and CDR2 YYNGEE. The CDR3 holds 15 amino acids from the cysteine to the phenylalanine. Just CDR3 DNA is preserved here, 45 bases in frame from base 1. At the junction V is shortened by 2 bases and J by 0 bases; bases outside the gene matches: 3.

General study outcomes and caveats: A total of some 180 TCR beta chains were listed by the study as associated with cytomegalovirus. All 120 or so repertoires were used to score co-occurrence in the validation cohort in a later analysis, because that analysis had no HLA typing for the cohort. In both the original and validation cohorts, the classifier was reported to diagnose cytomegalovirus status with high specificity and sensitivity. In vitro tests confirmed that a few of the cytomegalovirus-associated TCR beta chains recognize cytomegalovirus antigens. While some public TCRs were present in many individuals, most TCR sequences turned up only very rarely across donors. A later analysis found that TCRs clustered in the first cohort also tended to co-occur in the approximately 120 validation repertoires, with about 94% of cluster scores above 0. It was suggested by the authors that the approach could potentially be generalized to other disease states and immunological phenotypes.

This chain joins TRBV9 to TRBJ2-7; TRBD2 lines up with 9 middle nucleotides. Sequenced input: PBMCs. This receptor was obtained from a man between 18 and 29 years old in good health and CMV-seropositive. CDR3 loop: CASSVGTSLSYEQYF. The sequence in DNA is TGTGCCAGCAGCGTTGGGACTAGCCTCTCCTACGAGCAGTACTTC.